This passage covers 26 T cell receptor beta chains from one sample sequenced in a study of cytomegalovirus exposure and HLA in healthy donors. Clones were sequenced by immunoSEQ multiplex PCR, and TCRdb holds only the in-frame ones, with some missing. There are tens of thousands of clones in the sample; roughly 94% occur only once, and approximately 3.4% lies in the top ten. Sequenced material: PBMCs. Every receptor here comes from a woman between 18 and 30 years old in good health and CMV-seropositive.

The CDR3 reads CASSPPQGNQPQHF. CDR3 coding DNA: TGCGCCAGCAGCCCGCCTCAGGGAAATCAGCCCCAGCATTTT. This chain links TRBV4-1 with TRBJ1-5, with a weak D call TRBD1 (5 bases). CDR3 size: 14 residues. V was clipped by 4 bases and J by 4 bases, with 11 bases between them. CDR1 and CDR2 (germline): MGHRA, YSYEKL.

The chain recombines TRBV14 with TRBJ2-1, with 9 bases that match TRBD1. The CDR3 contains 16 residues. V lost 6 bases and J lost 7; bases outside the gene matches: 13. Germline V CDR1 and CDR2: SGHDN, FVKESK. CDR3 sequence reads: CASRNTGTGPRNEQFF. The CDR3 region has the DNA TGTGCCAGCAGGAACACCGGGACAGGGCCTAGGAATGAGCAGTTCTTC.

The J gene is TRBJ2-7, the V gene TRBV7-9, with a possible D match to TRBD1 (6 bases). The CDR3 has 12 residues. V was trimmed by 5 bases and J by 5 bases, leaving 10 bases between them. Germline V gives CDR1 SEHNR, CDR2 FQNEAQ (reference sequence). The CDR3 nucleotides are TGTGCCAGCAGCCAGACAGGAAACGAGCAGTACTTC. It yields the protein CASSQTGNEQYF.

CDR3 sequence (DNA): TGTGCCAGCAGCGCAGGGACGCGGGGTTCCACAGATACGCAGTATTTT. This gives the protein CASSAGTRGSTDTQYF. The chain combines TRBV9 with TRBJ2-3, with D tentatively TRBD2 (6 bases). The CDR3 has 16 residues. Trimming took off 3 bases at V and 2 bases at J, with 16 bases between the two ends. The V gene's germline CDR1 is SGDLS and CDR2 YYNGEE.

The rearrangement joins TRBV7-8 to TRBJ2-1; a weak D match, TRBD2 (6 bases). The CDR3 loop spans 15 amino acids. The germline V gene encodes CDR1 SGHVS and CDR2 FQNEAQ. Trimming took off 8 bases at V and 3 bases at J, with 17 bases between the two ends. The CDR3: CASVAGRFLYNEQFF. CDR3 nucleotide sequence: TGTGCCAGCGTTGCGGGGCGGTTCCTCTACAATGAGCAGTTCTTC. Based on the CDR3 plus reference TRBV7-8 and TRBJ2-1, the full variable domain is GAGVSQSPRYKVAKRGQDVALRCDPISGHVSLFWYQQALGQGPEFLTYFQNEAQLDKSGLPSDRFFAERPEGSVSTLKIQRTQQEDSAVYLCASVAGRFLYNEQFFGPGTRLTVL.

The V and J genes are TRBV5-1 and TRBJ1-1, with D maybe TRBD1 (5 bases). Germline-derived CDR1 and CDR2 are SGHRS and YFSETQ. V lost 4 bases, J lost 0 bases, and 13 bases lay in between. The CDR3 sequence is 15 residues long. The CDR3 region is CASSPAGALNTEAFF. The CDR3 DNA reads as TGCGCCAGCAGCCCGGCTGGGGCCTTGAACACTGAAGCTTTCTTT.

The V and J genes are TRBV7-9 and TRBJ2-7; D gene uncertain. The CDR3 is 12 residues long. V was clipped by 10 bases and J by 2 bases, with 12 bases between them. The germline CDR1 and CDR2 sequences are SEHNR and FQNEAQ (reference sequence). The DNA for the CDR3 is TGTGCCATCCTGGTACACCCCTACGAGCAGTACTTC. It encodes CAILVHPYEQYF.

The chain is built from TRBV7-8 and TRBJ1-5; a possible D gene is TRBD1 (5 bases). Trimming left V 5 bases short and J 7 bases short, with 9 bases between. The V gene's germline CDR1 is SGHVS and CDR2 FQNEAQ. CDR3 size: 12 residues. The CDR3 loop is CASSTGRQPQHF. The CDR3 nucleotides are TGTGCCAGCAGCACAGGACGGCAGCCCCAGCATTTT.

V and J are TRBV7-2 and TRBJ1-1, with 7 positions matching TRBD1. CDR1 is SGHTA, CDR2 FQGNSA, per germline. The CDR3 contains 13 residues. Germline trimming cut 4 bases from V and 7 bases from J; bases unmatched to any gene: 6. CDR3 nucleotide sequence: TGTGCCAGCAGCTCTATCCGGGACAGTGAAGCTTTCTTT. Amino acid sequence: CASSSIRDSEAFF. The complete variable domain, with remaining parts taken from reference TRBV7-2 and TRBJ1-1, reads GAGVSQSPSNKVTEKGKDVELRCDPISGHTALYWYRQSLGQGLEFLIYFQGNSAPDKSGLPSDRFSAERTGGSVSTLTIQRTQQEDSAVYLCASSSIRDSEAFFGQGTRLTVV.

CDR3 coding DNA: TGTGCCAGCAGCTTTAGGGGGAACCAAGAGACCCAGTACTTC. Residues: CASSFRGNQETQYF. The rearrangement uses TRBV9 and TRBJ2-5; possible D gene TRBD1, 6 bases. The CDR3 spans 14 residues. V was shortened by 4 bases and J by 0 bases, with 10 bases between the two germline ends. Germline V CDR1 and CDR2: SGDLS, YYNGEE.

V usage is TRBV5-6 and J usage is TRBJ1-1; D may be TRBD1 (5 bases). Trimming pared 2 bases from V and 4 bases from J, leaving 9 bases between. This CDR3 comprises 13 residues. Per the germline V gene, CDR1 is SGHDT and CDR2 is YYEEEE. CDR3 in amino acids: CASSFAGITEAFF. The CDR3 DNA reads as TGTGCCAGCAGCTTCGCAGGGATCACTGAAGCTTTCTTT.

V and J are TRBV5-5 and TRBJ2-7; 10 bases map to TRBD1. The CDR3 contains 14 residues. The germline CDR1 and CDR2 sequences are SGHKS and YYEKEE (reference sequence). Trimming took 2 bases from V and 3 from J; bases not matched to a gene: 2. Written as DNA, the CDR3 is TGTGCCAGCAGCTTTGGGACAGGGGACTACGAGCAGTACTTC. Amino acids: CASSFGTGDYEQYF.

The V and J genes are TRBV7-3 and TRBJ2-2; the D gene is possibly TRBD1 (5 bases). V was shortened by 1 base and J by 0 bases, with 9 bases between the two germline ends. This CDR3 contains 16 residues. CDR1 SGHTA and CDR2 FQGTGA come from the germline V gene. The CDR3 coding sequence is TGTGCCAGCAGCTTAAGAGCAGGGTCGAACACCGGGGAGCTGTTTTTT. It is translated as CASSLRAGSNTGELFF.

The CDR3 region is CASSPGHGNQPQHF. The DNA of the CDR3 is TGTGCCAGTAGTCCTGGACATGGCAATCAGCCCCAGCATTTT. The chain employs TRBV19 and TRBJ1-5; D possibly corresponds to TRBD1 (5 bases). Trimming pared 5 bases from V and 2 bases from J, leaving 10 bases between. This CDR3 has 14 residues. The germline V gene has CDR1 LNHDA and CDR2 SQIVND (reference sequence).

V is TRBV5-1 and J is TRBJ2-1, with 7 bases fitting TRBD2. Per the germline V gene, CDR1 is SGHRS and CDR2 is YFSETQ. J gave up 4 bases and V 0 bases, and 7 bases lay outside the gene matches. The CDR3 has 16 residues. DNA of the CDR3: TGCGCCAGCAGCTTGGCCGAAGCGGGACCATACAATGAGCAGTTCTTC. Amino acids: CASSLAEAGPYNEQFF.

The rearrangement links TRBV6-5 to TRBJ2-7, with 7 bases aligning to TRBD2. V dropped 4 bases and J dropped 4; count of bases not matched to a gene: 7. This CDR3 is built from 14 residues. The germline V gene has CDR1 MNHEY and CDR2 SVGAGI. The CDR3 sequence: CASSFRDYSYEQYF. CDR3 DNA: TGTGCCAGCAGTTTCCGGGACTACTCGTACGAGCAGTACTTC.

The genes are TRBV5-1 and TRBJ1-2; TRBD1 might be the D (5 bases). Deletions cut 6 bases from V and 4 bases from J, with 16 bases between. This CDR3 has 14 amino acids. Per germline, CDR1 SGHRS and CDR2 YFSETQ. The CDR3 nucleotides are TGCGCCAGCAAACTCGGGGGAGAGGGCTATGGCTACACCTTC. Translating gives CASKLGGEGYGYTF. Combining the CDR3 with reference TRBV5-1 and TRBJ1-2 gives the whole variable domain KAGVTQTPRYLIKTRGQQVTLSCSPISGHRSVSWYQQTPGQGLQFLFEYFSETQRNKGNFPGRFSGRQFSNSRSEMNVSTLELGDSALYLCASKLGGEGYGYTFGSGTRLTVV.

The V and J genes are TRBV19 and TRBJ1-2; TRBD1 matches at 9 bases. Germline V gene data show CDR1 as LNHDA and CDR2 as SQIVND (reference sequence). The V segment lost 7 bases and the J segment 0 bases; nucleotides outside the gene matches: 24. The CDR3 extends over 21 amino acids. Here the CDR3 DNA reads TGTGCCAGTACCACTCAGATCACCAAACGGGACAGGGCGTCGTCTAACTATGGCTACACCTTC. Its translation is CASTTQITKRDRASSNYGYTF.

This clone appeared a single time. The V and J genes are TRBV18 and TRBJ1-5; D is unresolved. The V end was cut by 5 bases, the J end by 0 bases, with 8 bases between. The length of the CDR3 is 14 residues. The germline V gene has CDR1 KGHSH and CDR2 LQKENI. The CDR3 sequence: CASSTRYSNQPQHF. DNA for the CDR3: TGTGCCAGCTCAACGAGATATAGCAATCAGCCCCAGCATTTT. The full variable domain, with the rest looked up from reference TRBV18 and TRBJ1-5, is NAGVMQNPRHLVRRRGQEARLRCSPMKGHSHVYWYRQLPEEGLKFMVYLQKENIIDESGMPKERFSAEFPKEGPSILRIQQVVRGDSAAYFCASSTRYSNQPQHFGDGTRLSIL.

The V and J genes are TRBV25-1 and TRBJ2-2; TRBD2 agrees at 13 bases. The CDR3 extends over 16 amino acids. Per the germline V gene, CDR1 is MGHDK and CDR2 is SYGVNS. The ends lost 4 bases at V and 8 bases at J; junction bases unmatched: 7. The CDR3 loop reads CASSGGLAGLSGELFF. The CDR3, as DNA: TGTGCCAGCAGTGGGGGACTAGCGGGATTGTCAGGGGAGCTGTTTTTT. The whole variable domain, remainder taken from reference TRBV25-1 and TRBJ2-2, is EADIYQTPRYLVIGTGKKITLECSQTMGHDKMYWYQQDPGMELHLIHYSYGVNSTEKGDLSSESTVSRIRTEHFPLTLESARPSHTSQYLCASSGGLAGLSGELFFGEGSRLTVL.

The CDR3 region is CASSLFYQGEYEQYF. As DNA, the CDR3 is TGTGCCAGCAGCTTATTTTATCAGGGGGAATACGAGCAGTACTTC. The genes are TRBV7-9 and TRBJ2-7; 7 bases are a match to TRBD1. The CDR3 length is 15 residues. Per the germline V gene, CDR1 is SEHNR and CDR2 is FQNEAQ (reference sequence). Losses at the gene ends were 2 bases for V and 4 bases for J; bases not matched to a gene: 8.

V and J are TRBV10-3 and TRBJ1-1; D gene ambiguous. Trimming removed 11 bases from V and 5 bases from J, with 21 bases in between. The CDR3 is 14 amino acids. Germline values: CDR1 ENHRY, CDR2 SYGVKD. This chain's CDR3 is CASLGEIRGTEAFF. CDR3 coding DNA: TGTGCCTCCCTCGGGGAGATCCGTGGGACTGAAGCTTTCTTT.

This CDR3 reads CASSFQGAPNTEAFF. DNA of the CDR3: TGTGCCAGCAGCTTTCAGGGGGCACCGAACACTGAAGCTTTCTTT. This chain connects TRBV5-4 to TRBJ1-1, with TRBD1 matching over 8 bases. Germline CDR1 SGHNT, CDR2 YYREEE (reference sequence). The CDR3 has 15 residues. The ends lost 2 bases at V and 1 base at J; junction bases unmatched: 4. The full variable domain, with the rest looked up from reference TRBV5-4 and TRBJ1-1, is ETGVTQSPTHLIKTRGQQVTLRCSSQSGHNTVSWYQQALGQGPQFIFQYYREEENGRGNFPPRFSGLQFPNYSSELNVNALELDDSALYLCASSFQGAPNTEAFFGQGTRLTVV.

This chain uses TRBV9 with TRBJ2-7; 11 bases match TRBD2. Unmatched junction bases numbered 15, after V lost 0 bases and J lost 4 bases. This CDR3 contains 19 residues. Germline V CDR1 and CDR2: SGDLS, YYNGEE. CDR3 residues: CASSVGRGVAGGLLYEQYF. For the CDR3, the DNA is TGTGCCAGCAGCGTAGGGAGAGGGGTAGCGGGAGGGCTTTTGTACGAGCAGTACTTC.

V usage is TRBV6-1 and J usage is TRBJ1-5; possible D gene TRBD1, 6 bases. CDR1 is MNHNS, CDR2 SASEGT, per germline. The ends were cut back, 2 bases at V and 4 bases at J, with 21 bases in the middle. The CDR3 totals 18 residues. DNA of the CDR3: TGTGCCAGCAGTGAATATCAAGGCAGGGGAGTAGGGAATCAGCCCCAGCATTTT. Translation gives CASSEYQGRGVGNQPQHF.

The V gene is TRBV15, the J gene TRBJ1-6; D gene ambiguous. The CDR3 spans 14 residues. The germline gives CDR1 LNHNV, CDR2 YYDKDF (reference sequence). Trimming pared 8 bases from V and 7 bases from J, leaving 15 bases between. CDR3 sequence (DNA): TGTGCCACCCGGAGTCGGGGAGGGAATTCACCCCTCCACTTT. Translating gives CATRSRGGNSPLHF.